The 27 T cell receptor beta chains listed next were all sequenced from one sample in a study of naive and memory T cell subsets. Two oligonucleotides, mixed equimolar, formed the beta constant-region primer covering TRBC1 and TRBC2. Ligated cDNA was amplified by four rounds of PCR with nested alpha and beta constant-region primers and SP2. MiXCR was run by TCRdb on the UMI-ligation and nested PCR reads, yielding one entry per CDR3 protein. Among 95,000 to 150,000 distinct CDR3 sequences listed, 35% to 40% were seen once. The sample taken for sequencing was central memory CD4+ T cells from blood. These receptors all stem from a human donor in good health.

The count of this clonotype is one. The chain has TRBV6-2 or TRBV6-3 and TRBJ2-3; 10 nucleotides align to TRBD2. Germline V lookup: CDR1 MNHEY, CDR2 SVGEGT. This CDR3 region has 15 residues. With V trimmed by 4 bases and J by 3 bases, 4 bases remained unmatched. As DNA, the CDR3 is TGTGCCAGCAGTTCTAGCGGGAGCGGGACAGATACGCAGTATTTT. It codes for CASSSSGSGTDTQYF.

This sequence joins TRBV11-2 and TRBJ2-3; D perhaps matches TRBD2 (6 bases). The CDR3 covers 16 residues. The V and J ends lost 1 base and 1 base respectively, with 12 bases between them. From germline, CDR1 is SGHAT and CDR2 FQNNGV. Here the CDR3 DNA reads TGTGCCAGCAGCTTAGCCCTAGCGAGTGGCACAGATACGCAGTATTTT. Translated, it gives CASSLALASGTDTQYF.

In its sample, this clonotype was seen a few times. The DNA for the CDR3 is TGTGCCAGCAGCTCAGGACTTCTACAAGAGACCCAGTACTTC. Amino acid sequence: CASSSGLLQETQYF. V gene TRBV5-4 combines with J gene TRBJ2-5; TRBD2 is a possible D gene (5 bases). This CDR3 region has 14 residues. V lost 3 bases and J lost 2, with 11 bases in between. Germline V lookup: CDR1 SGHNT, CDR2 YYREEE (reference sequence).

CDR3 residues: CASSTTGSRAKNIQYF. The CDR3 DNA is TGTGCCAGCAGTACGACAGGGAGTCGAGCCAAAAACATTCAGTACTTC. The chain has TRBV6-5 and TRBJ2-4, with TRBD1 matching 7 bases. From germline, CDR1 is MNHEY and CDR2 SVGAGI. The CDR3 runs to 16 residues. Germline trimming cut 5 bases from V and 0 bases from J; bases unmatched to any gene: 7.

This clonotype was counted between two and nine times. V gene TRBV9 combines with J gene TRBJ2-1; 16 nucleotides align to TRBD2. The CDR3 is 19 amino acids. The V gene end was trimmed by 0 bases and the J gene end by 6 bases; junction bases not matched to a gene: 9. Germline loops: CDR1 SGDLS, CDR2 YYNGEE. CDR3 sequence reads: CASSVGGLAGGPLRNEQFF. As DNA, the CDR3 is TGTGCCAGCAGCGTAGGGGGACTAGCGGGAGGGCCCCTCCGCAATGAGCAGTTCTTC.

The chain combines TRBV6-2 or TRBV6-3 with TRBJ2-1, with D hard to call. Germline CDR1 MNHEY, CDR2 SVGEGT. The CDR3 spans 12 residues. V lost 2 bases and J lost 9, with 8 bases in between. In nucleotides, the CDR3 is TGTGCCAGCAGTTACGGTGGACGTGAGCAGTTCTTC. Translating gives CASSYGGREQFF.

The chain carries TRBV4-3 and TRBJ1-2, with no clear D. V was pared by 0 bases and J by 4 bases, with 9 bases between. CDR1 and CDR2 from the germline V gene are LGHNA and YSLEER. This CDR3 spans 14 amino acids. CDR3: CASSQDRRAYGYTF. The CDR3 region has the DNA TGCGCCAGCAGCCAAGACCGGCGCGCCTATGGCTACACCTTC.

This clonotype showed up just a few times. CDR3 DNA: TGCGCCAGCGAGGTGGGCGGTTTGAGCAATGAGCAGTTCTTC. Its protein product is CASEVGGLSNEQFF. The V gene is TRBV5-1, the J gene TRBJ2-1, with D unclear. The CDR3 length is 14 residues. Trimming removed 7 bases at V and 6 bases at J, with 17 bases between. The germline gives CDR1 SGHRS, CDR2 YFSETQ.

The chain links TRBV30 to TRBJ1-3; D is undetermined. CDR1 and CDR2 from the germline V gene are GTSNPN and SVGIG (reference sequence). The CDR3 is made up of 14 amino acids. Trimming removed 1 base at V and 7 bases at J, with 14 bases between. The CDR3 DNA reads TGTGCCTGGAGTGAATGGATTTCAAGGAACACCATATATTTT. Amino acid sequence: CAWSEWISRNTIYF. Supplemented by reference TRBV30 and TRBJ1-3, the full variable domain reads SQTIHQWPATLVQPVGSPLSLECTVEGTSNPNLYWYRQAAGRGLQLLFYSVGIGQISSEVPQNLSASRPQDRQFILSSKKLLLSDSGFYLCAWSEWISRNTIYFGEGSWLTVV.

This clonotype was picked up a small number of times. CDR3 coding DNA: TGTGCCAGCAGGGGACTAGCGAGCTACAATGAGCAGTTCTTC. It yields the protein CASRGLASYNEQFF. The chain couples TRBV6-5 to TRBJ2-1, with 10 bases that match TRBD2. The CDR3 loop spans 14 amino acids. V lost 6 bases, J lost 3 bases, and 2 bases stayed unmatched. Germline CDR1 MNHEY, CDR2 SVGAGI.

This clonotype showed up just a few times. The chain links TRBV30 to TRBJ2-6; 8 positions agree with TRBD1. The CDR3 totals 19 residues. Germline V gives CDR1 GTSNPN, CDR2 SVGIG (reference sequence). V was clipped by 2 bases and J by 5 bases; unmatched bases: 17. The chain's CDR3 is CAWSSRLGTGMGWANVLTF. CDR3 nucleotide sequence: TGTGCCTGGAGTAGTCGGCTCGGGACAGGCATGGGGTGGGCCAACGTCCTGACTTTC.

In this sample, this clonotype turned up a few times. V is TRBV11-2 and J is TRBJ2-2; D possibly matches TRBD1 or TRBD2 (6 bases each). Trimming took off 5 bases at V and 5 bases at J, with 18 bases between the two ends. The CDR3 sequence is 16 residues long. Germline V gene data show CDR1 as SGHAT and CDR2 as FQNNGV. The CDR3 protein is CASSPLWGAQTGELFF. As DNA, the CDR3 is TGTGCCAGCAGCCCCTTGTGGGGGGCTCAAACCGGGGAGCTGTTTTTT.

This clonotype was counted ten times or more. V is TRBV19 and J is TRBJ2-1; D may be TRBD2 (5 bases). This CDR3 is 13 amino acids long. V was pared by 5 bases and J by 10 bases, with 15 bases between. The germline V gene has CDR1 LNHDA and CDR2 SQIVND (reference sequence). For the CDR3, the DNA is TGTGCCAGTAGTGCGGTCGGGATGGGGGAGCAGTTCTTC. Protein: CASSAVGMGEQFF.

This clonotype was seen a handful of times. The chain is built from TRBV19 and TRBJ1-5, with 9 positions matching TRBD1. From germline, CDR1 is LNHDA and CDR2 SQIVND (reference sequence). CDR3 length: 18 residues. Trimming took 5 bases from V and 7 from J; bases not matched to a gene: 18. For the CDR3, the DNA is TGTGCCAGTAGTCCCTCAGGACAGGGGAGATGGGTTGGCCAGCCCCAGCATTTT. Its protein product is CASSPSGQGRWVGQPQHF.

The V and J genes are TRBV7-9 and TRBJ2-3; no clear D. Trimming took 5 bases from V and 10 from J, leaving 7 bases between them. CDR1 is SEHNR and CDR2 is FQNEAQ in the germline V gene (reference sequence). This CDR3 comprises 10 residues. In nucleotides, the CDR3 is TGTGCCAGCAGCCCCCAAGCGCAGTATTTT. Protein product: CASSPQAQYF.

This chain uses TRBV29-1 with TRBJ2-2; D remains unclear. This CDR3 is built from 14 residues. In germline, CDR1 is SQVTM, CDR2 ANQGSEA. Trimming took 5 bases from V and 0 from J, leaving 10 bases between them. The CDR3: CSVLAGANTGELFF. The CDR3 bases are TGCAGCGTTTTGGCCGGAGCGAACACCGGGGAGCTGTTTTTT.

This clonotype was observed a few times. The genes are TRBV24-1 and TRBJ2-1; D is unresolved. V was shortened by 0 bases and J by 5 bases, with 10 bases between the two germline ends. The germline V gene encodes CDR1 KGHDR and CDR2 SFDVKD. CDR3 length equals 15 residues. CDR3 region: CATSDLLFRHNEQFF. In nucleotides, the CDR3 is TGTGCCACCAGTGATTTGCTCTTCAGGCACAATGAGCAGTTCTTC.

This clonotype was seen ten or more times. This chain links TRBV5-1 with TRBJ2-3; the D gene is possibly TRBD1 (5 bases). Germline V CDR1 and CDR2: SGHRS, YFSETQ. The CDR3 extends over 14 amino acids. V was pared by 2 bases and J by 2 bases, with 9 bases between. CDR3 residues: CASSLGDTTDTQYF. Written as DNA, the CDR3 is TGCGCCAGCAGCTTAGGGGATACCACAGATACGCAGTATTTT.

This sequence joins TRBV7-2 and TRBJ2-7, with D perhaps given as TRBD1 or TRBD2 (5 bases each). Trimming removed 3 bases from V and 2 bases from J, with 8 bases in between. This CDR3 has 13 amino acids. CDR1 SGHTA and CDR2 FQGNSA come from the germline V gene. For the CDR3, the DNA is TGTGCCAGCAGCTTGGGACGGACCTACGAGCAGTACTTC. As protein: CASSLGRTYEQYF.

The chain combines TRBV7-9 with TRBJ2-5; the D gene could be TRBD1 or TRBD2 (5 bases each). V shed 1 base and J shed 5 bases, with 14 bases lying between them. This CDR3 region has 15 residues. CDR1 and CDR2 (germline): SEHNR, FQNEAQ (reference sequence). In DNA form, the CDR3 reads TGTGCCAGCAGCTTAGGGGACCATAAGGGGGAGACCCAGTACTTC. It specifies CASSLGDHKGETQYF.

This clonotype came up many times. The J gene is TRBJ2-1, the V gene TRBV3-1; 13 nucleotides align to TRBD2. The CDR3 runs to 16 residues. V dropped 3 bases and J dropped 4; count of bases not matched to a gene: 3. The germline V gene encodes CDR1 LGHDT and CDR2 YNNKEL (reference sequence). The CDR3 DNA sequence: TGTGCCAGCAGCCAGAGGACTAGCGGGGGATACAATGAGCAGTTCTTC. Protein sequence: CASSQRTSGGYNEQFF.

Only a few counts were recorded for this clonotype. The V and J genes are TRBV20-1 and TRBJ2-4, with 11 positions matching TRBD2. This CDR3 contains 13 residues. From germline, CDR1 is DFQATT and CDR2 SNEGSKA (reference sequence). The ends lost 5 bases at V and 6 bases at J; junction bases unmatched: 3. CDR3 amino acids: CSASGTSGNIQYF. In DNA form, the CDR3 reads TGCAGTGCTTCGGGGACTAGCGGAAACATTCAGTACTTC.

This clonotype was counted ten times or more. The gene calls are TRBV28 and TRBJ2-1; the D call may be TRBD1 or TRBD2 (5 bases each). Germline lookup yields CDR1 MDHEN and CDR2 SYDVKM. V was cut by 6 bases and J by 7 bases, with 13 bases left in between. The CDR3 has 13 amino acids. The CDR3 protein is CASRRRGANEQFF. The CDR3 DNA sequence: TGTGCCAGCAGAAGAAGGGGAGCGAATGAGCAGTTCTTC.

This clonotype was seen a few times. The chain carries TRBV20-1 and TRBJ2-1; 10 bases align to TRBD2. V was clipped by 0 bases and J by 6 bases; unmatched bases: 11. The CDR3 runs to 17 residues. Germline CDR1 and CDR2: DFQATT and SNEGSKA (reference sequence). The CDR3 sequence is CSARDLLASGGFNEQFF. The CDR3, as DNA: TGCAGTGCTAGAGATCTCCTCGCTAGCGGGGGCTTCAATGAGCAGTTCTTC.

This clonotype was seen more than once but under ten times. V and J are TRBV11-2 and TRBJ2-1; 9 bases agree with TRBD1. Germline V gene sequence: CDR1 SGHAT, CDR2 FQNNGV. CDR3 size: 13 residues. V was clipped by 5 bases and J by 8 bases; unmatched bases: 4. In nucleotides, the CDR3 is TGTGCCAGCAGCCCGGGACAGGGTCATGAGCAGTTCTTC. The encoded protein is CASSPGQGHEQFF. Based on the CDR3 plus reference TRBV11-2 and TRBJ2-1, the full variable domain is EAGVAQSPRYKIIEKRQSVAFWCNPISGHATLYWYQQILGQGPKLLIQFQNNGVVDDSQLPKDRFSAERLKGVDSTLKIQPAKLEDSAVYLCASSPGQGHEQFFGPGTRLTVL.

This clonotype has more than one count but fewer than ten. CDR3 coding DNA: TGCAGTGCCCCCGGGACTAGCGGGAGGGCTGGCACAGATACGCAGTATTTT. Residues: CSAPGTSGRAGTDTQYF. The chain joins TRBV20-1 to TRBJ2-3; 16 nucleotides line up with TRBD2. After removal of 6 bases from V and 1 base from J, the junction contained 7 bases not matched to a gene. The V gene's germline CDR1 is DFQATT and CDR2 SNEGSKA (reference sequence). CDR3 size: 17 residues.

DNA of the CDR3: TGCGCCAGCAGCACGGGACAGAACACCGGGGAGCTGTTTTTT. Its protein is CASSTGQNTGELFF. The J gene is TRBJ2-2, the V gene TRBV5-1; tentatively, D is TRBD1 (6 bases). Trimming removed 4 bases at V and 1 base at J, with 8 bases between. The germline V gene has CDR1 SGHRS and CDR2 YFSETQ. The CDR3 runs 14 residues.